The entry that follows covers one TCR beta chain sequence. Its antigen is not identified. The data stem from a study of cytomegalovirus exposure and HLA in healthy donors. The CDR3 length is 14 residues. Sequencing used immunoSEQ multiplex PCR; TCRdb keeps in-frame clones, though not all of them. In the table there are around 190,000 clones, 80% to 85% of which are singletons. Study results and caveats: The study labeled about 160 TCR beta chains cytomegalovirus-associated. A later analysis found first-cohort TCR clusters tended to co-occur in the 120 validation repertoires.

The chain carries TRBV7-5 and TRBJ2-7; no DNA check was done on the table's D call, TRBD2. TRBV7-5 is tagged as a pseudogene. Sequencing was done on a sample of PBMCs. This receptor was taken from a woman in her 30s in good health and CMV-seronegative. The CDR3 loop reads CVRSSDPGTYEQYF. The CDR3, as DNA: TGTGTCAGAAGCTCCGATCCGGGGACCTACGAGCAGTACTTC.